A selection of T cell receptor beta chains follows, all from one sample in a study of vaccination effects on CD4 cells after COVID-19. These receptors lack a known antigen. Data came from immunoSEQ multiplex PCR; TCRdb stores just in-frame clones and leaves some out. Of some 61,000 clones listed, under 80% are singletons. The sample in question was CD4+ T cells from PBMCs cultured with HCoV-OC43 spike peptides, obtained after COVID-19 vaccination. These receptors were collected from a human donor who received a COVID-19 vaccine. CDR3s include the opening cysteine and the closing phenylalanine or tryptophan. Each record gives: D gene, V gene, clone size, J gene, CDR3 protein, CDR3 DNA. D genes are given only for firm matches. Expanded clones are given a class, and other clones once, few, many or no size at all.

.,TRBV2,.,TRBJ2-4,CASSELQVAKNIQYF,TGTGCCAGCAGTGAACTGCAGGTAGCCAAAAACATTCAGTACTTC
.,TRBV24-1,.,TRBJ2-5,CATSDDTVSQETQYF,TGTGCCACCAGTGATGATACAGTTTCCCAAGAGACCCAGTACTTC
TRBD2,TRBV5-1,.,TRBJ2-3,CASSSLAGGYSTDTQYF,TGCGCCAGCAGCTCGCTAGCGGGGGGCTATAGCACAGATACGCAGTATTTT
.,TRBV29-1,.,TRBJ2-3,CSVVLTGNTYTQYF,TGCAGCGTTGTTTTGACAGGCAACACATATACGCAGTATTTT
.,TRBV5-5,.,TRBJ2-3,CASSPTDTQYF,TGTGCCAGCAGCCCAACAGATACGCAGTATTTT
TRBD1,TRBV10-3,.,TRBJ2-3,CAIRGQVSGPDTQYF,TGTGCCATCAGAGGACAGGTCTCTGGGCCAGATACGCAGTATTTT
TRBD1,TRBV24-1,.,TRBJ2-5,CATSDPARGPETQYF,TGTGCCACCAGTGATCCTGCCAGGGGGCCAGAGACCCAGTACTTC
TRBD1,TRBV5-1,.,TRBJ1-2,CASSLGGQAIYGYTF,TGCGCCAGCAGCTTGGGGGGACAGGCGATCTATGGCTACACCTTC
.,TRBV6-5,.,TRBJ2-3,CASSYRGEGSTDTQYF,TGTGCCAGCAGTTACCGGGGAGAGGGGAGCACAGATACGCAGTATTTT
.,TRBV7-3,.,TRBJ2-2,CASSLMNTLGGELFF,TGTGCCAGCAGCTTAATGAACACCCTAGGCGGGGAGCTGTTTTTT
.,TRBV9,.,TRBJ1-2,CASSVGGSPSYGYTF,TGTGCCAGCAGCGTAGGAGGCAGTCCGAGCTATGGCTACACCTTC
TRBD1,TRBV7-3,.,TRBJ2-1,CASSLFGQENNEQFF,TGTGCCAGCAGCCTTTTCGGACAGGAGAACAATGAGCAGTTCTTC
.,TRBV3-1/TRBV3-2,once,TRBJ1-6,CASSRAGLPLHF,TGTGCCAGCAGCCGGGCGGGTTTACCCCTCCACTTT
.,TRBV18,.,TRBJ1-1,CASQGPGRPYTEAFF,TGTGCCAGCCAGGGGCCAGGACGGCCTTACACTGAAGCTTTCTTT
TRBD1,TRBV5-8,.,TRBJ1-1,CASRPSRGPAVEDTEAFF,TGTGCCAGCCGACCTAGCAGGGGGCCTGCAGTTGAGGACACTGAAGCTTTCTTT
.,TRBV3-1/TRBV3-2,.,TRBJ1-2,CASSQLGPDGYTF,TGTGCCAGCAGCCAATTGGGGCCCGATGGCTACACCTTC
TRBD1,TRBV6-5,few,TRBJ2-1,CASSLGQGASDEQFF,TGTGCCAGCAGTTTAGGGCAGGGGGCGTCGGATGAGCAGTTCTTC
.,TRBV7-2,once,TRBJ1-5,CASSPGGAVGQPQHF,TGTGCCAGCAGCCCCGGGGGAGCGGTAGGCCAGCCCCAGCATTTT
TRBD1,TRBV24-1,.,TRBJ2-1,CATSDPDRDSYNEQFF,TGTGCCACCAGTGACCCTGACAGGGACTCCTACAATGAGCAGTTCTTC
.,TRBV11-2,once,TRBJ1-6,CASSLRQGNSPLHF,TGTGCCAGCAGCTTACGGCAGGGGAACTCACCCCTCCACTTT
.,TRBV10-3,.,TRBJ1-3,CAISESRLNTIYF,TGTGCCATCAGTGAGTCGAGGTTAAACACCATATATTTT
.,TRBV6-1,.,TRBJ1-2,CASSDGRNYGYTF,TGTGCCAGCAGTGATGGCAGGAACTATGGCTACACCTTC
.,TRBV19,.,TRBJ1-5,CASSTGRGSNQPQHF,TGTGCCAGTAGTACGGGCCGTGGGAGCAATCAGCCCCAGCATTTT
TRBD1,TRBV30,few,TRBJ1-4,CAWTPQGALGKLFF,TGTGCCTGGACCCCACAGGGGGCTCTTGGAAAACTGTTTTTT
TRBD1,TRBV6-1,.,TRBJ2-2,CASSEIKTGRYTGELFF,TGTGCCAGCAGTGAAATCAAGACAGGGCGTTACACCGGGGAGCTGTTTTTT
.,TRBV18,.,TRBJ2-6,CASSPPRGEGGANVLTF,TGTGCCAGCTCACCGCCGCGGGGCGAGGGTGGGGCCAACGTCCTGACTTTC
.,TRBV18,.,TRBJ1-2,CASSPIGGRNNGYTF,TGTGCCAGCTCACCAATCGGGGGGCGTAATAATGGCTACACCTTC
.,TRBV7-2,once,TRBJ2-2,CASSLAASAAGELFF,TGTGCCAGCAGCTTAGCAGCTAGCGCGGCCGGGGAGCTGTTTTTT
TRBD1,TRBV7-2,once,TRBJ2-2,CASSPRTGWTGELFF,TGTGCCAGCAGCCCAAGGACAGGGTGGACCGGGGAGCTGTTTTTT
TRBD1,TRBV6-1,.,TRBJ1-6,CASSEGGQGRSPLHF,TGTGCCAGCAGTGAAGGGGGACAGGGTCGCTCACCCCTCCACTTT
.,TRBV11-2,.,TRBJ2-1,CASSLGGWEQFF,TGTGCCAGCAGCTTAGGGGGGTGGGAGCAGTTCTTC
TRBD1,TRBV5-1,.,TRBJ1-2,CASSWTGLEDGYTF,TGCGCCAGCAGCTGGACAGGGCTTGAGGATGGCTACACCTTC
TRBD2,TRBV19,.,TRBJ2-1,CASSISAGDYNEQFF,TGTGCCAGTAGTATTAGTGCGGGGGACTACAATGAGCAGTTCTTC
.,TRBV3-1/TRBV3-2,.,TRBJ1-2,CASRPDPSYGYTF,TGTGCCAGCAGGCCCGATCCATCCTATGGCTACACCTTC
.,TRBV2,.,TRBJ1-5,CASSEMGGLDQPQHF,TGTGCCAGCAGTGAGATGGGGGGCCTTGATCAGCCCCAGCATTTT
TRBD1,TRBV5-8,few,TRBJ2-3,CASPTGTGAKVTDTQYF,TGTGCCAGCCCCACCGGGACAGGGGCCAAAGTCACAGATACGCAGTATTTT
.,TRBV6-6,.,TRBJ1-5,CASSYSPQPQHF,TGTGCCAGCAGTTACTCACCCCAGCCCCAGCATTTT
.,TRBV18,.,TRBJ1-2,CASSPSDSPGGYTF,TGTGCCAGCTCACCATCGGACAGCCCGGGGGGCTACACCTTC
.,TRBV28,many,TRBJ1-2,CASSRETAYYGYTF,TGTGCCAGCTCTCGAGAGACAGCTTATTATGGCTACACCTTC
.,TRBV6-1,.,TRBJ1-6,CASSDPGPIYNLHF,TGTGCCAGCAGTGACCCGGGCCCGATTTACAATCTCCACTTT
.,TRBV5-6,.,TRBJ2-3,CASSLAGRGFTDTQYF,TGTGCCAGCAGCTTGGCCGGCAGGGGATTCACAGATACGCAGTATTTT